One T cell receptor (beta chain) is described in this entry. Antigen specificity is unknown. Other DNA sequences in this sample translate to the same CDR3. The repertoire was sequenced with immunoSEQ multiplex PCR; TCRdb's copy has only in-frame clones and lacks some. The table includes about 130,000 clones, about nine tenths detected once. This specimen comes from a study of cytomegalovirus exposure and HLA in healthy donors. The donors were part of the validation cohort of 120 subjects. That cohort was separate from the first cohort, which comprised 666 subjects. Study-wide results and caveats: There were three CMV-associated chains whose specificity for CMV antigens was confirmed in vitro.

CDR3 size: 14 residues. V was pared by 0 bases and J by 4 bases, with 3 bases of the junction left unmatched. Germline-derived CDR1 and CDR2 are SGHDT and YYEEEE. Input material: PBMCs. The receptor was isolated from a woman under 30 in good health and CMV-seronegative. V usage is TRBV5-6 and J usage is TRBJ2-5, with 7 bases fitting TRBD1. CDR3 loop: CASSLGQGGETQYF. CDR3 coding DNA: TGTGCCAGCAGCTTGGGACAGGGTGGAGAGACCCAGTACTTC.